A selection of T cell receptor beta chains follows, all from one sample in a study of blood T cell repertoires in COVID-19. Assay used: immunoSEQ multiplex PCR; TCRdb lists only in-frame clones, some missing. The table lists 120,000 or so clones, over 80% of them singletons, with under 4% in the top ten. What was sequenced was PBMCs or T cells enriched from blood (not recorded which). The receptors derive from a woman in her 30s who had recovered from COVID-19. The CDR3 runs from the conserved cysteine through the conserved F or W. The D gene is left open where the match is weak. A clone size is listed for some rows: how often the clone was seen (once, few, many), or a class if it is expanded.

J gene | D gene | V gene | clone size | CDR3 DNA | CDR3 protein
TRBJ1-4 | - | TRBV7-9 | - | TGTGCCAGCAGCCCCCCCGTCAGGGGAGACGAAAAACTGTTTTTT | CASSPPVRGDEKLFF
TRBJ1-3 | TRBD1 | TRBV7-2 | - | TGTGCCAGCAGCTTAGAGCAGGGGGCAAACACCATATATTTT | CASSLEQGANTIYF
TRBJ1-5 | TRBD1 | TRBV29-1 | - | TGCAGCGTTACGACAGGGGGACAGCCCCAGCATTTT | CSVTTGGQPQHF
TRBJ2-7 | - | TRBV30 | - | TGTGCCTGGATTGGGACATTCTCCTACGAGCAGTACTTC | CAWIGTFSYEQYF
TRBJ2-3 | TRBD1 | TRBV27 | - | TGTGCCAGCAGCCTAAGGGTAGTGGACAGGGGGTTAGATACGCAGTATTTT | CASSLRVVDRGLDTQYF
TRBJ1-2 | - | TRBV2 | - | TGTGCCAGCAGTGATAACAGGGTCGGCTACACCTTC | CASSDNRVGYTF
TRBJ2-7 | TRBD1 | TRBV11-2 | - | TGTGCCAGCAGCTTAGGGACAGGGGGCATAACCTACGAGCAGTACTTC | CASSLGTGGITYEQYF
TRBJ1-5 | TRBD1 | TRBV28 | - | TGTGCCAGCAGGCCAGGACAGGGGAGACAGCCCCAGCATTTT | CASRPGQGRQPQHF
TRBJ2-2 | TRBD2 | TRBV11-2 | - | TGTGCCAGCAGTCCAGGGACTAGCGGGAGGGCCGGCACCGGGGAGCTGTTTTTT | CASSPGTSGRAGTGELFF
TRBJ2-7 | TRBD1 | TRBV28 | - | TGTGCCAGCAGTTTGGGGACAGGCGACTCCTACGAGCAGTACTTC | CASSLGTGDSYEQYF
TRBJ2-5 | TRBD2 | TRBV5-1 | once | TGCGCCAGCAGCGTGGCCCCTAGCGGGAGGACCCCTACCCCCCAAGAGACCCAGTACTTC | CASSVAPSGRTPTPQETQYF
TRBJ2-1 | TRBD2 | TRBV24-1 | once | TGTGCCACCAGTGATCCCGCTTCACTAGCGGGAGGGCTCGATGAGCAGTTCTTC | CATSDPASLAGGLDEQFF
TRBJ2-7 | TRBD1 | TRBV18 | - | TGTGCCAGCTCATCCGGGACAGGAACCTACGAGCAGTACTTC | CASSSGTGTYEQYF
TRBJ2-3 | TRBD2 | TRBV9 | - | TGTGCCAGCAGCCCTTCCGTTGCGGGAGCCCGCTATACGCAGTATTTT | CASSPSVAGARYTQYF
TRBJ2-7 | - | TRBV9 | once | TGTGCCAGCAGCCCTCCGGTGGGGGGAAGGTTCTACGAGCAGTACTTC | CASSPPVGGRFYEQYF
TRBJ2-1 | TRBD2 | TRBV5-6 | - | TGTGCCAGCAGCTTGGGCCCCGGGACTAGCGGTTACAATGAGCAGTTCTTC | CASSLGPGTSGYNEQFF
TRBJ1-1 | - | TRBV28 | - | TGTGCCAGCAGACCCACGGGGGGGAACACTGAAGCTTTCTTT | CASRPTGGNTEAFF
TRBJ1-5 | - | TRBV21-1 | - | TGTGCCACCCGGGGACGGGGGGCCAATCAGCCCCAGCATTTT | CATRGRGANQPQHF
TRBJ2-5 | - | TRBV30 | - | TGTGCCTGGAGTGTAGAGGTAGGACAAGAGACCCAGTACTTC | CAWSVEVGQETQYF
TRBJ2-1 | - | TRBV6-5 | - | TGTGCCAGCAGTTCCCTTTTGTGGGCTGAGCAGTTCTTC | CASSSLLWAEQFF
TRBJ1-3 | - | TRBV10-2 | - | TGCGCCAGCAAAAACAGGGATGGAAACACCATATATTTT | CASKNRDGNTIYF
TRBJ2-2 | TRBD2 | TRBV29-1 | - | TGCAGCGTTAAGCAGACTAGCGTTGACACCGGGGAGCTGTTTTTT | CSVKQTSVDTGELFF
TRBJ2-1 | TRBD2 | TRBV27 | - | TGTGCCAGCAGAACAGGGGGACTAGCGGAGCTGAGCTCCTACAATGAGCAGTTCTTC | CASRTGGLAELSSYNEQFF
TRBJ2-1 | - | TRBV7-2 | few | TGTGCCAGCAGCTTCCAGGGAAGGTACAATGAGCAGTTCTTC | CASSFQGRYNEQFF
TRBJ2-1 | - | TRBV7-2 | - | TGTGCCAGCAGCTCACAAGCGTGGAGCGATTCCTACAATGAGCAGTTCTTC | CASSSQAWSDSYNEQFF
TRBJ2-3 | TRBD2 | TRBV6-1 | - | TGTGCCAGCAGTGCCCCGGGGAGCGGGGAGCCGACAGATACGCAGTATTTT | CASSAPGSGEPTDTQYF
TRBJ1-3 | - | TRBV7-2 | - | TGTGCCAGCAGCTTAGCGATAGCTATCTCTGGAAACACCATATATTTT | CASSLAIAISGNTIYF
TRBJ2-2 | TRBD2 | TRBV18 | - | TGTGCCAGCTCACCAGGCGGGAGAACCACCGGGGAGCTGTTTTTT | CASSPGGRTTGELFF
TRBJ2-2 | TRBD1 | TRBV25-1 | - | TGTGCCAGCAGTGAAGACAGAGGGGGCTGGACCGGGGAGCTGTTTTTT | CASSEDRGGWTGELFF
TRBJ2-1 | TRBD2 | TRBV19 | once | TGTGCCAGTACGGGGACTAGCGTGTACAATGAGCAGTTCTTC | CASTGTSVYNEQFF
TRBJ1-6 | TRBD1 | TRBV7-9 | once | TGTGCCAGCAGCTTGGGGACAGGGGGATATTTTTCACCCCTCCACTTT | CASSLGTGGYFSPLHF
TRBJ1-1 | TRBD1 | TRBV19 | - | TGTGCCAGTAGTATAGGCTCGACAGGGGCCGGGGCTGAAGCTTTCTTT | CASSIGSTGAGAEAFF
TRBJ2-3 | - | TRBV7-2 | - | TGTGCCAGCAGCTTCCGGGTCCGGGGGGCGGGCACAGATACGCAGTATTTT | CASSFRVRGAGTDTQYF
TRBJ1-1 | - | TRBV28 | - | TGTGCCAGCAGTTTACCTTGGCCCATGAACACTGAAGCTTTCTTT | CASSLPWPMNTEAFF
TRBJ2-3 | - | TRBV19 | - | TGTGCCAGTAGTATAGAACGGGGAGATACGCAGTATTTT | CASSIERGDTQYF
TRBJ2-7 | TRBD2 | TRBV2 | once | TGTGCCAGCAGTGGACTAGCGGGAAGGTACGAGCAGTACTTC | CASSGLAGRYEQYF
TRBJ1-2 | - | TRBV11-1 | - | TGTGCCAGCAGTTCCAACACCTTC | CASSSNTF
TRBJ1-5 | - | TRBV5-5 | - | TGTGCCAGCAGCTTGGACAGCCTTAGCAATCAGCCCCAGCATTTT | CASSLDSLSNQPQHF
TRBJ2-7 | TRBD2 | TRBV3-1/TRBV3-2 | - | TGTGCCAGCAGCCCCAGACTAGCGGGAGTCGAGCAGTACTTC | CASSPRLAGVEQYF
TRBJ1-2 | TRBD1 | TRBV7-8 | - | TGTGCCAGCAGCTTAGACAGGGGGCTTGGCTACACCTTC | CASSLDRGLGYTF
TRBJ2-5 | - | TRBV5-4 | - | TGTGCCAGCAGCGCGCCCTTTACGGGGAAAGAGACCCAGTACTTC | CASSAPFTGKETQYF
TRBJ2-1 | - | TRBV5-1 | - | TGCGCCAGCAGCTTGGTTCGGTCCCGGGACAATGAGCAGTTCTTC | CASSLVRSRDNEQFF
TRBJ1-2 | - | TRBV7-9 | - | TGTGCCAGCACCCCGACAGGTTATTATTATGGCTACACCTTC | CASTPTGYYYGYTF
TRBJ2-1 | TRBD2 | TRBV3-1/TRBV3-2 | once | TGTGCCAGCAGCCAAGGCGGGAGATACAATGAGCAGTTCTTC | CASSQGGRYNEQFF